This T cell receptor (beta chain) originates from a study of PD-L1 blockade in urothelial cancer. Study at large: Patients began atezolizumab, 1,200 mg intravenously every 3 weeks, at some point between 2012 and 2014. Male sex and bladder-origin urothelial cancer characterized about 85% of the roughly 30 patients. Blood was analyzed 3 weeks (second dose) and 6 weeks after treatment start.

Here immunoSEQ multiplex PCR was the method, and the copy in TCRdb shows in-frame clones only, minus some. The sample carries 20,000 to 25,000 clones, 90% recorded once. The clonotype comes from a woman between 55 and 75 years old with urothelial cancer. The source material was PBMCs, sampled around atezolizumab (anti-PD-L1) treatment.

In DNA form, the CDR3 reads TGTGCCAGCAGCGGACAGGACCGCTACGAGCAGTACTTC. This codes for CASSGQDRYEQYF. V gene TRBV5-6 combines with J gene TRBJ2-7, with 7 bases that match TRBD1. V lost 4 bases, J lost 3 bases, and 4 bases stayed unmatched. This CDR3 spans 13 amino acids. Germline values: CDR1 SGHDT, CDR2 YYEEEE. Filled out from reference TRBV5-6 and TRBJ2-7, the complete variable domain reads DAGVTQSPTHLIKTRGQQVTLRCSPKSGHDTVSWYQQALGQGPQFIFQYYEEEERQRGNFPDRFSGHQFPNYSSELNVNALLLGDSALYLCASSGQDRYEQYFGPGTRLTVT.